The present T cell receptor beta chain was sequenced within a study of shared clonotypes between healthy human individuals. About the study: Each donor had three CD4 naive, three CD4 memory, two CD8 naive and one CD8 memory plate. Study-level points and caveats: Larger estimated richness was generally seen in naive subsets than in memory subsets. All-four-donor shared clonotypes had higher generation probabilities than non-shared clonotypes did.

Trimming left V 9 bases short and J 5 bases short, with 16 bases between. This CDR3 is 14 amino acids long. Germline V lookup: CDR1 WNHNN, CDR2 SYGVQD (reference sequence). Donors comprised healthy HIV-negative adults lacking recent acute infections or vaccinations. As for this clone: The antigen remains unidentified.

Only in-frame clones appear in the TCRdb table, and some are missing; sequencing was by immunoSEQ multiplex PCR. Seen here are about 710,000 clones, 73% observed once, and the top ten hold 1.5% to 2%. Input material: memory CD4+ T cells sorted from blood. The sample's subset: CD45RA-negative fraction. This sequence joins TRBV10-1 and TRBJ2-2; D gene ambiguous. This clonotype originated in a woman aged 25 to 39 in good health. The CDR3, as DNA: TGCGCCAGTCAGTTTGTAGCCGGGACCGGGGAGCTGTTTTTT. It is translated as CASQFVAGTGELFF.